A few counts support the clone carrying this T cell receptor (beta chain). Germline loops: CDR1 LNHDA, CDR2 SQIVND (reference sequence). The CDR3 loop spans 17 amino acids. The V and J ends lost 6 bases and 0 bases, in that order; junction bases with no gene match: 5. This sample is drawn from a study of blood T cells in healthy people across ages. The use of a sample-barcoded 5' primer and a J-beta primer mix characterized a second PCR of roughly 6 to 11 cycles. All cDNA molecules were each tagged by a template-switch adaptor with 12 random nucleotides. MiXCR, run by TCRdb on the 5' RACE reads, gives a single entry per CDR3 protein. Counted here are 630,000 or so distinct CDR3 sequences, less than 35% occurring once; the ten biggest clones make up 15% to 19%.

The TCR sequence derives from an elderly woman in good health. The V and J genes are TRBV19 and TRBJ2-6, with 10 nucleotides matching TRBD2. Sequencing was done on a sample of blood. CDR3 loop: CASSASGGYSGANVLTF. In nucleotides, the CDR3 is TGTGCCAGTAGCGCTAGCGGGGGATACTCTGGGGCCAACGTCCTGACTTTC.